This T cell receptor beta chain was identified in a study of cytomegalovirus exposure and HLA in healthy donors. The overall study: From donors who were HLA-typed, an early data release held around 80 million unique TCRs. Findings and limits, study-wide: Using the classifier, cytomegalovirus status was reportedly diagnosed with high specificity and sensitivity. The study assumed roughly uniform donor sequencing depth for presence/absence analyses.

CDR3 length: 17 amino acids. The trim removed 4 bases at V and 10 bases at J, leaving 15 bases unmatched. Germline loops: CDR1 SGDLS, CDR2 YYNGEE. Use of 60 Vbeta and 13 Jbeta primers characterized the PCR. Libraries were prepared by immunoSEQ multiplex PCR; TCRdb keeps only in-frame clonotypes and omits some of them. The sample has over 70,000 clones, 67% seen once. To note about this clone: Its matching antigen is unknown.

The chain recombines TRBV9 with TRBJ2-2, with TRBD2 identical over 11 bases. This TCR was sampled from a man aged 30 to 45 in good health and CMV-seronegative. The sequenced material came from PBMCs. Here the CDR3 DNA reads TGTGCCAGCAGCTATATCAGTAGCGGGGGGGCTTCGGAGGAGCTGTTTTTT. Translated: CASSYISSGGASEELFF.